Presented here are 22 T cell receptor beta chains from one specimen sequenced in a study of regulatory T cells in long-lasting Graves disease. CDR3 regions were amplified by Arm-PCR using iRepertoire HTBI primers to build TCR beta libraries. TCRdb re-called the multiplex PCR reads with MiXCR, one entry per CDR3 protein. The repertoire consists of about 450,000 distinct CDR3 sequences, with approximately 14% occurring once and the leading ten covering approximately 19%. Time point reported: newly diagnosed GD, antithyroid drugs for less than 3 months. The TCR library used RNA extracted from PBMCs. A further study also used this sample, focusing on T cells in Graves' hyperthyroidism and ophthalmopathy.

The sequencing here drew on peripheral blood mononuclear cells (PBMCs), taken at new diagnosis, from a patient treated with antithyroid drugs. These receptors were obtained from a woman aged 45-60 years with Graves disease.

The chain couples TRBV11-2 to TRBJ1-4; TRBD1 is a possible D gene (6 bases). Deletions cut 5 bases from V and 0 bases from J, with 19 bases between. Germline assignment: CDR1 SGHAT and CDR2 FQNNGV. This CDR3 has 18 residues. CDR3 sequence: CASSPWAQGLSTNEKLFF. The CDR3 region has the DNA TGTGCCAGCAGCCCATGGGCACAGGGTCTATCAACTAATGAAAAACTGTTTTTT.

This clonotype came up many times. The CDR3 coding sequence is TGTGCCAGCAGTTTCTGGGGGACAGGGGGTTACGAGCAGTACTTC. Protein: CASSFWGTGGYEQYF. The chain joins TRBV28 to TRBJ2-7, with TRBD1 matching 11 bases. Trimming at V came to 3 bases and at J to 4 bases, leaving 5 bases not matched to a gene. Germline loops: CDR1 MDHEN, CDR2 SYDVKM. The CDR3 runs to 15 residues. The entire variable domain, with the rest obtained from reference TRBV28 and TRBJ2-7, is as follows: DVKVTQSSRYLVKRTGEKVFLECVQDMDHENMFWYRQDPGLGLRLIYFSYDVKMKEKGDIPEGYSVSREKKERFSLILESASTNQTSMYLCASSFWGTGGYEQYFGPGTRLTVT.

About this clonotype itself: This CDR3 is missing its conserved last phenylalanine or tryptophan, likely due to a read error. In DNA, the CDR3 is TGCGCCAGCAGCCTCAGCTCCTACGAGCAGTACTCC. It codes for CASSLSSYEQYS. The chain combines TRBV5-1 with TRBJ2-7; D ambiguous. This CDR3 is built from 12 residues. Germline CDR1 and CDR2: SGHRS and YFSETQ. Trimming took 4 bases from V and 0 from J, leaving 5 bases between them.

This clonotype turned up a few times. V gene TRBV20-1 combines with J gene TRBJ2-2, with D perhaps matching TRBD1 (5 bases). Per germline, CDR1 DFQATT and CDR2 SNEGSKA (reference sequence). With 3 bases removed from V and 0 bases from J, the gap between germline ends came to 8 bases. The CDR3 is 14 amino acids. CDR3 residues: CSASAGTNTGELFF. The CDR3 DNA sequence: TGCAGTGCTAGTGCAGGGACGAACACCGGGGAGCTGTTTTTT.

This clonotype occurred many times. J is TRBJ2-7 and V is TRBV28, with a weak D call TRBD1 (5 bases). V gave up 3 bases and J gave up 2 bases, with 8 bases separating them. Germline values: CDR1 MDHEN, CDR2 SYDVKM. The CDR3 is 13 residues long. CDR3 nucleotide sequence: TGTGCCAGCAGTTTGCTGGACACCTACGAGCAGTACTTC. Translating it yields CASSLLDTYEQYF.

In regard to this clonotype: Being one base from a much bigger clone, this may be a read error. The V and J genes are TRBV30 and TRBJ2-3, with D possibly TRBD2 on 6 matching bases. The ends were cut back, 5 bases at V and 2 bases at J, with 17 bases in the middle. In germline, CDR1 is GTSNPN, CDR2 SVGIG (reference sequence). The CDR3 has 15 residues. CDR3 sequence reads: CAWGRGWGSTDTQYF. Written as DNA, the CDR3 is TGTGCCTGGGGACGGGGGTGGGGGTCCACAGATACGCAGTATTTT.

V usage is TRBV6-2 or TRBV6-3 and J usage is TRBJ1-5; no clear D gene. V shed 7 bases and J shed 0 bases, with 7 bases lying between them. Germline V CDR1 and CDR2: MNHEY, SVGEGT. The CDR3 covers 13 residues. The CDR3 protein is CASTVHSNQPQHF. CDR3 bases: TGTGCCAGCACGGTCCATAGCAATCAGCCCCAGCATTTT.

V usage is TRBV19 and J usage is TRBJ2-1; unclear D gene. Germline V lookup: CDR1 LNHDA, CDR2 SQIVND (reference sequence). The germline V and J ends were trimmed by 0 bases and 10 bases, with 16 bases remaining between them. The CDR3 contains 15 residues. CDR3 sequence reads: CASSIDVRPPYEQFF. CDR3 in DNA: TGTGCCAGTAGTATAGATGTACGGCCACCCTACGAGCAGTTCTTC.

This clonotype was seen a few times. The chain joins TRBV30 to TRBJ2-2; the D is unclear. The ends were cut back, 2 bases at V and 1 base at J, with 8 bases in the middle. This CDR3 region has 14 residues. CDR1 is GTSNPN and CDR2 is SVGIG in the germline V gene (reference sequence). This CDR3 is CAWSWIMNTGELFF. For the CDR3, the DNA is TGTGCCTGGAGTTGGATAATGAACACCGGGGAGCTGTTTTTT.

The J gene is TRBJ2-5, the V gene TRBV20-1, with 8 bases fitting TRBD1. Trimming took 6 bases from V and 2 from J; bases not matched to a gene: 8. Germline V CDR1 and CDR2: DFQATT, SNEGSKA (reference sequence). CDR3 size: 14 residues. Here the CDR3 reads CSARNTGGQETQYF. The DNA for the CDR3 is TGCAGTGCCAGAAATACAGGGGGGCAAGAGACCCAGTACTTC.

In its sample, this clonotype was seen a few times. The chain's CDR3 is CASTDWTGGPSDGTGELFF. For the CDR3, the DNA is TGTGCCAGCACAGATTGGACAGGGGGCCCCAGTGATGGCACCGGGGAGCTGTTTTTT. The V gene is TRBV3-1, the J gene TRBJ2-2, with TRBD1 matching 11 bases. This CDR3 region has 19 residues. The V and J ends lost 7 bases and 4 bases, in that order; junction bases with no gene match: 17. Germline assignment: CDR1 LGHDT and CDR2 YNNKEL (reference sequence).

This clonotype was observed at least ten times. The genes are TRBV11-2 and TRBJ2-7, with a possible D match to TRBD2 (5 bases). V shed 1 base and J shed 0 bases, with 10 bases lying between them. The germline V gene encodes CDR1 SGHAT and CDR2 FQNNGV. The CDR3 contains 15 residues. The CDR3 DNA is TGTGCCAGCAGCTTAGGGGTGGGGAGCTCCTACGAGCAGTACTTC. Protein: CASSLGVGSSYEQYF.

The V and J genes are TRBV19 and TRBJ2-1; TRBD2 aligns across 11 bases. The J segment lost 3 bases and the V segment lost 6 bases, leaving 10 bases of the junction unmatched. This CDR3 is built from 17 residues. Germline loops: CDR1 LNHDA, CDR2 SQIVND (reference sequence). The CDR3 DNA reads as TGTGCCAGTAGCAAATTAGGACTAGCGGGCCTCTACAATGAGCAGTTCTTC. It specifies CASSKLGLAGLYNEQFF.

This clonotype was counted between two and nine times. The genes are TRBV10-3 and TRBJ2-1, with D possibly matching TRBD2 (6 bases). In germline, CDR1 is ENHRY, CDR2 SYGVKD. There are 11 residues in the CDR3. V dropped 5 bases and J dropped 8 bases, with 7 bases sitting between them. The CDR3 bases are TGTGCCATCAGTTCGGGGGATGAGCAGTTCTTC. Amino acid sequence: CAISSGDEQFF.

This clonotype was detected ten times or more. This chain connects TRBV9 to TRBJ1-5; D possibly corresponds to TRBD1 (5 bases). Germline V gene data show CDR1 as SGDLS and CDR2 as YYNGEE. The length of the CDR3 is 15 residues. V gave up 0 bases and J gave up 6 bases, with 13 bases separating them. The CDR3 region has the DNA TGTGCCAGCAGCGTAGATGGTAGCCAGGGTCAGCCCCAGCATTTT. It codes for CASSVDGSQGQPQHF.

The rearrangement links TRBV6-1 to TRBJ1-5; 7 nucleotides align to TRBD1. The germline CDR1 and CDR2 sequences are MNHNS and SASEGT. V shed 7 bases and J 7 bases; nucleotides not matched to a gene: 13. This CDR3 has 15 residues. The CDR3 loop is CASNPRQGRGQPQHF. As DNA, the CDR3 is TGTGCCAGCAACCCCCGACAGGGACGGGGACAGCCCCAGCATTTT.

This clonotype has at least ten counts. V is TRBV5-1 and J is TRBJ2-7; 15 positions match TRBD2. Germline V gene sequence: CDR1 SGHRS, CDR2 YFSETQ. The junction had 5 bases not matched to a gene; V was cut back by 4 bases and J by 0 bases. The CDR3 is 17 residues long. CDR3 coding DNA: TGCGCCAGCAGCGCCGGGACTAGCGGGAGGACCTCCTACGAGCAGTACTTC. It is translated as CASSAGTSGRTSYEQYF.

This clonotype was seen ten or more times. The V and J genes are TRBV28 and TRBJ1-1; D not certain. The CDR3 is made up of 14 amino acids. With 7 bases removed from V and 2 bases from J, the gap between germline ends came to 14 bases. Germline V lookup: CDR1 MDHEN, CDR2 SYDVKM. DNA for the CDR3: TGTGCCAGCACCATTTCGGCCCCCAACACTGAAGCTTTCTTT. This codes for CASTISAPNTEAFF.

This clonotype occurred a few times. This chain links TRBV6-1 with TRBJ2-6; D perhaps matches TRBD2 (6 bases). The CDR3 spans 15 residues. Germline CDR1 MNHNS, CDR2 SASEGT. V was pared by 4 bases and J by 4 bases, with 11 bases between. CDR3 residues: CASSVTSSGANVLTF. The CDR3 nucleotides read TGTGCCAGCAGTGTAACTAGCTCCGGGGCCAACGTCCTGACTTTC.

The V gene is TRBV19, the J gene TRBJ2-1, with no clear D. Germline V gene data show CDR1 as LNHDA and CDR2 as SQIVND (reference sequence). This CDR3 comprises 11 residues. CDR3 in DNA: TGTGCGGCGAGCTCCTACAATGAGCAGTTCTTC. Translating it yields CAASSYNEQFF.

The sample holds a few counts of this clonotype. The V call is TRBV27, the J call TRBJ2-5, with 10 positions matching TRBD2. The J segment lost 5 bases and the V segment lost 6 bases, leaving 9 bases of the junction unmatched. CDR1 MNHEY and CDR2 SMNVEV come from the germline V gene (reference sequence). The CDR3 is made up of 15 amino acids. The CDR3 is CASRTLAGVWETQYF. CDR3 bases: TGTGCCAGCAGGACCCTAGCGGGAGTGTGGGAGACCCAGTACTTC.

This clonotype was seen at least ten times. The chain joins TRBV12-5 to TRBJ1-1, with a tentative D call TRBD1 (6 bases). CDR1 is LGHNT and CDR2 is FRNRAP in the germline V gene. There are 13 residues in the CDR3. V was shortened by 1 base and J by 5 bases, with 8 bases between the two germline ends. The CDR3 region has the DNA TGTGCTAGTGGTTTGGACAGGGTGACTGAAGCTTTCTTT. This codes for CASGLDRVTEAFF.